This T cell receptor (beta chain) emerged from a study of CXCR3-negative and CXCR3-positive naive CD8 T cells. In preparing the TRB cDNA libraries, 5' RACE with UMI labels was used. TCRdb re-called the 5' RACE reads; one entry per CDR3 protein, DNA not given. This table lists approximately 100,000 distinct CDR3 sequences. Remarks on this clonotype: As yet, its antigen is unknown.

Findings of the study overall: CXCR3-positive naive cells had TRB CDR3s that were more hydrophobic than CXCR3-negative naive cells had.

This sequence was found in a human donor in good health. Some clones in this sample may be carry-over from other donors' samples. The sequenced sample consisted of naive CXCR3+ CD8+ T cells from blood. Subset reported: CD45RO-CCR7+CD27+CD95- naive CD8+ T cells expressing CXCR3 (TNR3+).

The CDR3 region is CASSLFGDTEAFF. V usage is TRBV12-3 or TRBV12-4 and J usage is TRBJ1-1. The CDR3 is 13 residues long.